The text below deals with one T cell receptor beta chain. What it binds is not known. Clones were sequenced by immunoSEQ multiplex PCR, and TCRdb holds only the in-frame ones, with some missing. The top ten clones hold about 0.13% of a sample with 2 million to 3 million clones, 90% to 95% of them seen once. Trimming left V 4 bases short and J 4 bases short, with 13 bases between. This CDR3 is 14 amino acids long. Germline values: CDR1 MDHEN, CDR2 SYDVKM. The data originate from a study of shared clonotypes between healthy human individuals. Notes on the study in general: The small donor group covered limited genetic and exposure diversity. Investigators expected sequencing depth to affect clonotype sharing among donors.

The sequence was obtained from a man aged 18 to 29 in good health. Specimen: naive CD4+ T cells sorted from blood. The sample's subset: CD45RA+ positively selected. J is TRBJ1-1 and V is TRBV28; D remains unclear. CDR3 sequence (DNA): TGTGCCAGCAGTTCTCTTTCAGTGGGCACTGAAGCTTTCTTT. Its translation is CASSSLSVGTEAFF.